The clone carrying this TCR beta chain occurred once. CDR3 length: 15 amino acids. V lost 7 bases and J 8 bases, leaving 19 bases between the germline ends. The germline CDR1 and CDR2 sequences are SGHRS and YFSETQ. The data were taken from a study of OX40 agonist ivuxolimab in advanced cancers. Assay: immunoSEQ multiplex PCR; the TCRdb copy retains only in-frame clones and omits some. The top ten clones hold 0.78% of a sample with tens of thousands of clones, about nine tenths of them seen once. The chain uses TRBV5-1 and TRBJ1-6, with D possibly TRBD1 on 6 matching bases. The clonotype originates from an adult with an advanced solid tumor such as melanoma, head and neck, liver or kidney cancer. The sample here was CD4+ or CD8+ T cells sorted from blood, taken in a trial of the OX40 agonist ivuxolimab. The CDR3 sequence: CASSPRGASDSPLHF. The CDR3 DNA reads TGCGCCAGCTCCCCCCGGGGGGCCTCTGATTCACCCCTCCACTTT.